This TCR beta chain was recorded in a study of blood T cells in healthy people across ages. Per the germline V gene, CDR1 is LGHDT and CDR2 is YNNKEL (reference sequence). V trimming: 2 bases; J trimming: 4 bases; junction bases outside the gene matches: 1. CDR3 length: 14 amino acids. Whole-study results and caveats: With donor CMV status unknown, expanded clonotype changes were possibly confounded. Percentage of naive T cells showed a strong correlation with TCR beta diversity.

A second PCR, run for 7 to 11 cycles, used a sample-barcoded 5' primer plus a J-beta primer mix. TCRdb redid the calling of the 5' RACE reads with MiXCR, one entry per CDR3 protein. The sample shows fewer than 800,000 distinct CDR3 sequences, around a fifth of them seen only once. This clonotype occurred many times. Its matching antigen is unknown. V and J are TRBV3-1 and TRBJ2-1, with 8 bases matching TRBD2. The clonotype comes from a man aged 65 to 85 in good health. The source material was blood. Here the CDR3 reads CASSQTSGYNEQFF. The CDR3 DNA sequence: TGTGCCAGCAGCCAAACTAGCGGTTACAATGAGCAGTTCTTC.